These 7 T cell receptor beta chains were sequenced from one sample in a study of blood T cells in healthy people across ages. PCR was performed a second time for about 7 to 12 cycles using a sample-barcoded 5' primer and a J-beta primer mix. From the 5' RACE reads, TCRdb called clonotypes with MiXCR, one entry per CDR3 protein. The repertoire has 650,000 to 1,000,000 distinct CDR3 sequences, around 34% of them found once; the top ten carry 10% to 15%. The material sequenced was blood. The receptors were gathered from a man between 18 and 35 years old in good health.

The CDR3 is CASSQGPQGNYGYTF. CDR3 sequence (DNA): TGCGCCAGCAGCCAAGGCCCACAGGGGAACTATGGCTACACCTTC. V and J are TRBV4-3 and TRBJ1-2, with TRBD1 matching over 7 bases. The CDR3 sequence is 15 residues long. Losses at the gene ends were 1 base for V and 2 bases for J; bases not matched to a gene: 4. Germline CDR1 LGHNA, CDR2 YSLEER.

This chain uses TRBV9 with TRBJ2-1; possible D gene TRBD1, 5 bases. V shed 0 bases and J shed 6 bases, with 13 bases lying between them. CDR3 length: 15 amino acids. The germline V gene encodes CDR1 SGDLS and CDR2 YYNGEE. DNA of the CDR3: TGTGCCAGCAGCGTAGTCACCACAGGTACCAATGAGCAGTTCTTC. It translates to CASSVVTTGTNEQFF.

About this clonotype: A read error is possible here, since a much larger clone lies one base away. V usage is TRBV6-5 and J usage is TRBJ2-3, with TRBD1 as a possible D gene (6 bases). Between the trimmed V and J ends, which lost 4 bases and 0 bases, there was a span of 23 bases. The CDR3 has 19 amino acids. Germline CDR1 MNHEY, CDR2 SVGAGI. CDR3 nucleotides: TGTGCCAGCAGTTTCCCCTTCGCTCAGACAGGCCTAAGCACAGATACGCAGTATTTT. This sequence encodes CASSFPFAQTGLSTDTQYF.

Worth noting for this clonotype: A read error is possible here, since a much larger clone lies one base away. CDR3 coding DNA: TGTGCCATCACCCAGCCGGGTGAGCAGTACTTC. Its protein product is CAITQPGEQYF. The rearrangement links TRBV10-3 to TRBJ2-7; the D is unclear. CDR3 length: 11 residues. CDR1 is ENHRY, CDR2 SYGVKD, per germline. V dropped 7 bases and J dropped 7 bases, with 11 bases sitting between them.

Written as DNA, the CDR3 is TGCGCCAGCAGCCAAGAACCCCATGGGGCAGGGCGCACCGGGGAGCTGTTTTTT. The encoded protein is CASSQEPHGAGRTGELFF. The chain joins TRBV4-3 to TRBJ2-2; possibly TRBD1 for D (5 bases). The ends were cut back, 0 bases at V and 4 bases at J, with 18 bases in the middle. The germline CDR1 and CDR2 sequences are LGHNA and YSLEER. The length of the CDR3 is 18 residues.

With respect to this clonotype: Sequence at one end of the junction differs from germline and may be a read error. Here the CDR3 DNA reads TGTGCCAGCAGCGAAGCCCGGGACAGGGGAGGAGGCTACACCTTC. Protein product: CASSEARDRGGGYTF. The chain is built from TRBV2 and TRBJ1-2; TRBD1 matches 10 bases. Germline V gene sequence: CDR1 SNHLY, CDR2 FYNNEI. The CDR3 is 15 residues long.

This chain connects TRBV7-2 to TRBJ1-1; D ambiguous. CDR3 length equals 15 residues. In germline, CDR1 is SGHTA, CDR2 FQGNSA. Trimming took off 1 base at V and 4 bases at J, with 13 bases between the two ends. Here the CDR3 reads CASSLGGEGVTEAFF. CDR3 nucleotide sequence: TGTGCCAGCAGCTTAGGTGGAGAGGGTGTCACTGAAGCTTTCTTT.